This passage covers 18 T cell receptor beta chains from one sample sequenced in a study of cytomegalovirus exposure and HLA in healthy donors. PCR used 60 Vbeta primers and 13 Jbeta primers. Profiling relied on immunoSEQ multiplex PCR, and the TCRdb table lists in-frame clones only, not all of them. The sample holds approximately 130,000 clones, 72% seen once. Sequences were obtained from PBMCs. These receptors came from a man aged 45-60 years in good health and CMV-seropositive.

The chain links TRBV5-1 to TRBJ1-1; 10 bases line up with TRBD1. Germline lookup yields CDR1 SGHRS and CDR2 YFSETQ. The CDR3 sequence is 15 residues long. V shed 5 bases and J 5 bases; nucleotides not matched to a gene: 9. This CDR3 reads CASRKTGGRVTEAFF. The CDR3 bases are TGCGCCAGCAGAAAGACAGGGGGCAGGGTTACTGAAGCTTTCTTT.

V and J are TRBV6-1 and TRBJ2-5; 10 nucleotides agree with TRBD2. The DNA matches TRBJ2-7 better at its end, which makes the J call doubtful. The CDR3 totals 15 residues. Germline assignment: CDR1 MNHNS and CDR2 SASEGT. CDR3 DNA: TGTGCCAGCAGTGTGCCAGCGGGAGGGCCCAGCGAGCAGTACTTC. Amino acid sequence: CASSVPAGGPSEQYF.

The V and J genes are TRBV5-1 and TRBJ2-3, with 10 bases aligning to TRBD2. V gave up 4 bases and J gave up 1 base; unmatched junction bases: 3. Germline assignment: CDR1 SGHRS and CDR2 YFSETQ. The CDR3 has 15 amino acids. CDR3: CASSATSGRTDTQYF. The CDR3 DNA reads TGCGCCAGCAGCGCGACTAGCGGGCGCACAGATACGCAGTATTTT.

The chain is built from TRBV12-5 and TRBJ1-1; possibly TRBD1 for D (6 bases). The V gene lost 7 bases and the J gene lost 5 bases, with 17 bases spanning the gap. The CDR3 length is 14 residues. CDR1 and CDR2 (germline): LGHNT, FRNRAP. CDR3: CASATGREGTEAFF. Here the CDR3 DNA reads TGTGCTAGTGCCACAGGGCGGGAGGGGACTGAAGCTTTCTTT.

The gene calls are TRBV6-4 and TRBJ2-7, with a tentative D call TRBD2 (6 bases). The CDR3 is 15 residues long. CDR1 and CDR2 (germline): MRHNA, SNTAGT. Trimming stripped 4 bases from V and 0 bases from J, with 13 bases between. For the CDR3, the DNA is TGTGCCAGCAGTGCCTCGCCGGGGGACTCCTACGAGCAGTACTTC. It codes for CASSASPGDSYEQYF.

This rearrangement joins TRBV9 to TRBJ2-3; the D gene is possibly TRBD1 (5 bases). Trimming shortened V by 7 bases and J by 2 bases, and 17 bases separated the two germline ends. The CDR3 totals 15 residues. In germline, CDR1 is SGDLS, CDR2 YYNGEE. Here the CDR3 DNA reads TGTGCCAGCCGCCCCCCAGGGTCCTCCACAGATACGCAGTATTTT. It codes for CASRPPGSSTDTQYF.

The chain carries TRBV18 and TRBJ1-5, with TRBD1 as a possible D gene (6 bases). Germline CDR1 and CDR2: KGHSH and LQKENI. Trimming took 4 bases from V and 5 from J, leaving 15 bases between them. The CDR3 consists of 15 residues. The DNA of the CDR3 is TGTGCCAGCTCACTAGCCAGGGGCATTGATCAGCCCCAGCATTTT. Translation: CASSLARGIDQPQHF.

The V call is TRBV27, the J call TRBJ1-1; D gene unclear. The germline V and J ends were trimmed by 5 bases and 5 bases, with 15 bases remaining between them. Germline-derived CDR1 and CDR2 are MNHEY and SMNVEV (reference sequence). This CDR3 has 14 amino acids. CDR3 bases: TGTGCCAGCAGTCTTTTGGGGAGGCATACTGAAGCTTTCTTT. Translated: CASSLLGRHTEAFF.

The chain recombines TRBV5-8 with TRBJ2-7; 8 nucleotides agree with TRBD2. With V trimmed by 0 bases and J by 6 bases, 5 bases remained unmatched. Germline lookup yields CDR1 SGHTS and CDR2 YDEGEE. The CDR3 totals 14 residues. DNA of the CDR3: TGTGCCAGCAGCTTGGTACGGGGGGGCCTCGAGCAGTACTTC. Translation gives CASSLVRGGLEQYF. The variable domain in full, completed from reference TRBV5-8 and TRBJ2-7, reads EAGVTQSPTHLIKTRGQQATLRCSPISGHTSVYWYQQALGLGLQFLLWYDEGEERNRGNFPPRFSGRQFPNYSSELNVNALELEDSALYLCASSLVRGGLEQYFGPGTRLTVT.

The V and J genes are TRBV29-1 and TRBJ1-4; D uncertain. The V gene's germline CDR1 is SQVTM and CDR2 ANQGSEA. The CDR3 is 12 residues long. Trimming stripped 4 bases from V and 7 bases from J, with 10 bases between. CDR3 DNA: TGCAGCGTTGCAGGAATTCGTGAAAAACTGTTTTTT. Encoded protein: CSVAGIREKLFF.

The CDR3 bases are TGTGCCAGCAGTGGACAGGCCAGTCAGCCCCAGCATTTT. This translates into CASSGQASQPQHF. The rearrangement links TRBV2 to TRBJ1-5; D perhaps matches TRBD1 (6 bases). The length of the CDR3 is 13 residues. Germline CDR1 SNHLY, CDR2 FYNNEI. The V gene lost 4 bases and the J gene lost 6 bases, with 10 bases spanning the gap.

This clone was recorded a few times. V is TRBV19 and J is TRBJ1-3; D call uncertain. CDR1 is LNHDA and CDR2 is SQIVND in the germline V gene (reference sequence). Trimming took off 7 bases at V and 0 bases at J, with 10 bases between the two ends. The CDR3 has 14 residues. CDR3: CASNAFSSGNTIYF. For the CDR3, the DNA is TGTGCCAGTAACGCGTTTAGCTCTGGAAACACCATATATTTT.

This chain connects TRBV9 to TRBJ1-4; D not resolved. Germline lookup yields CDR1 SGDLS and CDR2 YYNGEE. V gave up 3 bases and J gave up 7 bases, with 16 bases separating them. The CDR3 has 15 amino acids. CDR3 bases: TGTGCCAGCAGCGGCAATCGGGGAAGTGGTGAAAAACTGTTTTTT. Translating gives CASSGNRGSGEKLFF. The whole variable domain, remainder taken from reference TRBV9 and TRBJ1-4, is DSGVTQTPKHLITATGQRVTLRCSPRSGDLSVYWYQQSLDQGLQFLIQYYNGEERAKGNILERFSAQQFPDLHSELNLSSLELGDSALYFCASSGNRGSGEKLFFGSGTQLSVL.

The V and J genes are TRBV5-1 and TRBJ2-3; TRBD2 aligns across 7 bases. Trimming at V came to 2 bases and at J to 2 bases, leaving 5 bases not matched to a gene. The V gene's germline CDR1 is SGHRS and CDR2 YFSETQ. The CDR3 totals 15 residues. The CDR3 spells CASSFVGGDTDTQYF. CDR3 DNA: TGCGCCAGCAGCTTTGTGGGGGGGGACACAGATACGCAGTATTTT.

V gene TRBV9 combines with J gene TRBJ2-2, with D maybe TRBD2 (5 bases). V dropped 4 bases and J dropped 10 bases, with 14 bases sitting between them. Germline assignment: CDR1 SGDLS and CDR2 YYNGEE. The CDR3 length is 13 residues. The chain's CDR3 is CASSPHLATELFF. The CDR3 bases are TGTGCCAGCAGCCCCCACCTAGCTACGGAGCTGTTTTTT.

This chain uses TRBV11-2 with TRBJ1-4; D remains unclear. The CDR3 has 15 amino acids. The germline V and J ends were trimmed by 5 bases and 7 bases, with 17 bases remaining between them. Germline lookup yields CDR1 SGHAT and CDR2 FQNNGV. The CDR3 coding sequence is TGTGCCAGCAGCACCCGACGTGCGGCGGGTGAAAAACTGTTTTTT. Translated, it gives CASSTRRAAGEKLFF. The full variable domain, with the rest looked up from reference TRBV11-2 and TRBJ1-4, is EAGVAQSPRYKIIEKRQSVAFWCNPISGHATLYWYQQILGQGPKLLIQFQNNGVVDDSQLPKDRFSAERLKGVDSTLKIQPAKLEDSAVYLCASSTRRAAGEKLFFGSGTQLSVL.

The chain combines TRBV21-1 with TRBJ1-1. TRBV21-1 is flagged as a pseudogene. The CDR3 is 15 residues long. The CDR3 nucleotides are TGTGCCAGCAGCAAAGTTTTGGAGGAGAACACTGAAGCTTTCTTT. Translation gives CASSKVLEENTEAFF.

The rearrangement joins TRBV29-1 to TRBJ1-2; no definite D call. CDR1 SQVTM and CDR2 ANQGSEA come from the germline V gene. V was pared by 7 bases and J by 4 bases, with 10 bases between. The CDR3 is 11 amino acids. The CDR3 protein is CSAAPIYGYTF. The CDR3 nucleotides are TGCAGCGCTGCGCCGATCTATGGCTACACCTTC.